Detailed here is one TCR beta chain. As yet, its antigen is unknown. This CDR3 is built from 12 residues. CDR1 and CDR2 (germline): SNHLY, FYNNEI. Trimming stripped 7 bases from V and 7 bases from J, with 11 bases between. The sample belongs to a study of shared clonotypes between healthy human individuals. Turning to the study itself: A couple of women and a few men aged 18 to 49 made up the donors.

Libraries were prepared by immunoSEQ multiplex PCR; TCRdb keeps only in-frame clonotypes and omits some of them. The table includes around 1.6 million clones, 95% to 99% detected once. Study-level points and caveats: Sampling covered nothing but blood. Tissue TCR repertoires likely differ from those found in blood.

The chain joins TRBV2 to TRBJ1-5; TRBD1 might be the D (5 bases). The sequenced sample consisted of naive CD4+ T cells sorted from blood. Sample subset: CD45RA+ positively selected. This sequence was found in a man aged 25 to 40 in good health. CDR3 in amino acids: CASTTGVQPQHF. The CDR3 DNA reads TGTGCCAGCACCACAGGAGTCCAGCCCCAGCATTTT.